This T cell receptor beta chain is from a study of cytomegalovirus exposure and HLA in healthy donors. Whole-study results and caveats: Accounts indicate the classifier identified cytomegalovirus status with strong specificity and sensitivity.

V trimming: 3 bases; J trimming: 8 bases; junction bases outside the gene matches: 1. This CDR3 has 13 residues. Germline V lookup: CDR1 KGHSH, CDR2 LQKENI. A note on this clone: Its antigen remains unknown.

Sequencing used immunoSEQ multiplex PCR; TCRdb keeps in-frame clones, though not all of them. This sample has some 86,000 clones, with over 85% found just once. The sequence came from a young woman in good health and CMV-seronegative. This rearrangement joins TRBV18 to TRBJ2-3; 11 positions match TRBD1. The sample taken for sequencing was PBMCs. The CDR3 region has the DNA TGTGCCAGCTCACCGGGACAGGGGGGTACGCAGTATTTT. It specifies CASSPGQGGTQYF.